These 18 T cell receptor beta chains came from one sample sequenced in a study of response to subunit inactivated influenza vaccine. TCRdb itself ran the RT-PCR reads through MiXCR, one entry per CDR3 protein. This table holds about 540,000 distinct CDR3 sequences, 12% to 15% found once. The sequences come from PBMCs from blood, collected 11 to 12 days after vaccination. The receptors originated from a man aged 45-65 years who received an inactivated influenza vaccine.

This clonotype was observed a handful of times. This rearrangement joins TRBV5-4 to TRBJ2-7, with D unresolved. CDR3 length: 13 amino acids. Trimming pared 0 bases from V and 6 bases from J, leaving 10 bases between. Germline values: CDR1 SGHNT, CDR2 YYREEE (reference sequence). Here the CDR3 reads CASSLDLVLEQYF. The CDR3 DNA reads as TGTGCCAGCAGCTTGGACTTAGTCCTCGAGCAGTACTTC.

V is TRBV28 and J is TRBJ1-6; unclear D gene. V was shortened by 2 bases and J by 6 bases, with 11 bases between the two germline ends. Germline V CDR1 and CDR2: MDHEN, SYDVKM. The CDR3 runs 15 residues. The CDR3 reads CASSLAGRLNSPLHF. Here the CDR3 DNA reads TGTGCCAGCAGTTTAGCTGGCAGACTTAATTCACCCCTCCACTTT.

V is TRBV5-1 and J is TRBJ1-2; D not certain. This CDR3 has 13 residues. Germline lookup yields CDR1 SGHRS and CDR2 YFSETQ. V was clipped by 4 bases and J by 7 bases, with 14 bases between them. The CDR3 DNA is TGCGCCAGCAGCGCGGACCCCTTTTTTGGCTACACCTTC. This translates into CASSADPFFGYTF.

This clonotype occurred a few times. This chain connects TRBV14 to TRBJ2-1; tentatively, D is TRBD2 (6 bases). The V and J ends lost 3 bases and 11 bases respectively, with 11 bases between them. The CDR3 has 12 residues. CDR1 and CDR2 (germline): SGHDN, FVKESK. The DNA for the CDR3 is TGTGCCAGCAGCCACCCCGGGACTCAGCAGTTCTTC. Translation: CASSHPGTQQFF.

The chain links TRBV12-3 or TRBV12-4 to TRBJ2-2; 10 bases are shared with TRBD2. The CDR3 runs 14 residues. J was trimmed by 2 bases and V by 10 bases; bases with no gene match: 4. For the CDR3, the DNA is TGTGCCATCCCTAGCGGGAGAAACACCGGGGAGCTGTTTTTT. Amino acids: CAIPSGRNTGELFF.

The chain is built from TRBV20-1 and TRBJ1-3; 7 bases are shared with TRBD1. This CDR3 is 15 amino acids long. Trimming cost V 0 bases and J 2 bases; bases outside gene matches: 4. Germline lookup yields CDR1 DFQATT and CDR2 SNEGSKA (reference sequence). The CDR3, as DNA: TGCAGTGCTAGAGAGGGGAGGGGGCCTGGAAACACCATATATTTT. It is translated as CSAREGRGPGNTIYF.

The chain joins TRBV5-1 to TRBJ2-3; 7 positions match TRBD2. The CDR3 loop spans 16 amino acids. V dropped 0 bases and J dropped 4; count of bases not matched to a gene: 8. In germline, CDR1 is SGHRS, CDR2 YFSETQ. The DNA for the CDR3 is TGCGCCAGCAGCTTGGATGGCGGGAGTTCATCAGATACGCAGTATTTT. Translated, it gives CASSLDGGSSSDTQYF.

The chain recombines TRBV11-2 with TRBJ2-3, with D possibly matching TRBD1 (6 bases). The CDR3 loop spans 16 amino acids. CDR1 is SGHAT, CDR2 FQNNGV, per germline. Between the trimmed V and J ends, which lost 6 bases and 0 bases, there was a span of 16 bases. In DNA, the CDR3 is TGTGCCAGCAGAAACCCCGGGACACGAAGCACAGATACGCAGTATTTT. It encodes CASRNPGTRSTDTQYF.

V is TRBV24-1 and J is TRBJ2-1, with 7 bases that match TRBD1. The CDR3 runs to 14 residues. The junction had 7 bases not matched to a gene; V was cut back by 5 bases and J by 7 bases. Germline loops: CDR1 KGHDR, CDR2 SFDVKD. The DNA for the CDR3 is TGTGCCACCAGTGGAGGGGGCCTAGATAATGAGCAGTTCTTC. Its protein product is CATSGGGLDNEQFF.

This clonotype turned up a few times. The chain carries TRBV28 and TRBJ2-2, with D perhaps given as TRBD1 or TRBD2 (5 bases each). CDR1 and CDR2 (germline): MDHEN, SYDVKM. This CDR3 has 16 residues. Trimming pared 1 base from V and 6 bases from J, leaving 15 bases between. CDR3 bases: TGTGCCAGCAGTTTATCTTCCTTGGGGGTCTCCGGGGAGCTGTTTTTT. The encoded protein is CASSLSSLGVSGELFF.

This rearrangement joins TRBV7-2 to TRBJ2-4; D call uncertain. Trimming removed 6 bases from V and 0 bases from J, with 6 bases in between. CDR1 is SGHTA and CDR2 is FQGNSA in the germline V gene. CDR3 size: 13 residues. The CDR3 reads CASRPEAKNIQYF. CDR3 DNA sequence: TGTGCCAGCAGACCGGAAGCCAAAAACATTCAGTACTTC.

The chain uses TRBV12-3 or TRBV12-4 and TRBJ1-5, with 9 bases matching TRBD1. The length of the CDR3 is 16 residues. The V gene end was trimmed by 3 bases and the J gene end by 1 base; junction bases not matched to a gene: 4. CDR3 region: CASSLTGGWSNQPQHF. The CDR3 DNA sequence: TGTGCCAGCAGTTTGACAGGGGGTTGGAGCAATCAGCCCCAGCATTTT.

The rearrangement uses TRBV6-2 or TRBV6-3 and TRBJ2-7; 12 nucleotides agree with TRBD2. V gave up 2 bases and J gave up 7 bases; unmatched junction bases: 9. Germline values: CDR1 MNHEY, CDR2 SVGEGT. CDR3 length: 16 residues. CDR3 bases: TGTGCCAGCAGTTACGCAGCTAGCGGGAGGGCCGGGGAGCAGTACTTC. Encoded protein: CASSYAASGRAGEQYF.

This clonotype has just a few counts. The J gene is TRBJ1-1, the V gene TRBV21-1; the D call of TRBD1 is as the table states it, not checked on the DNA. TRBV21-1 is tagged as a pseudogene. The CDR3 runs to 18 residues. The CDR3 bases are TGTGCCAGCAGCAAAGCCCACGGGGGACAGGGCCCGAACACTGAAGCTTTCTTT. Amino acid sequence: CASSKAHGGQGPNTEAFF.

The rearrangement joins TRBV20-1 to TRBJ2-1; D might be TRBD1 or TRBD2, each matching 5 bases. Trimming pared 3 bases from V and 7 bases from J, leaving 13 bases between. The CDR3 runs to 13 residues. Per germline, CDR1 DFQATT and CDR2 SNEGSKA (reference sequence). The CDR3 DNA reads TGCAGTGCTAGGGTTGGGACCGGGAATGAGCAGTTCTTC. This translates into CSARVGTGNEQFF.

The chain uses TRBV6-2 or TRBV6-3 and TRBJ2-1; 9 bases map to TRBD1. This CDR3 region has 18 residues. Unmatched junction bases numbered 19, after V lost 4 bases and J lost 9 bases. Germline values: CDR1 MNHEY, CDR2 SVGEGT. The CDR3 spells CASSFQQGASRTYGEQFF. The CDR3 DNA reads TGTGCCAGCAGTTTCCAACAGGGGGCATCTCGAACATACGGTGAGCAGTTCTTC.

The rearrangement links TRBV7-9 to TRBJ2-1, with 14 positions matching TRBD2. From germline, CDR1 is SEHNR and CDR2 FQNEAQ (reference sequence). V dropped 5 bases and J dropped 15; count of bases not matched to a gene: 9. CDR3 length: 14 residues. CDR3 sequence reads: CASSPGTSGSKPFF. DNA of the CDR3: TGTGCCAGCAGCCCCGGGACTAGCGGGAGTAAACCGTTCTTC. Drawing the rest from reference TRBV7-9 and TRBJ2-1, the complete variable domain is DTGVSQNPRHKITKRGQNVTFRCDPISEHNRLYWYRQTLGQGPEFLTYFQNEAQLEKSRLLSDRFSAERPKGSFSTLEIQRTEQGDSAMYLCASSPGTSGSKPFFGPGTRLTVL.

This clonotype was found a few times. The V gene is TRBV10-3, the J gene TRBJ2-5; D not resolved. CDR3 size: 11 residues. Germline V CDR1 and CDR2: ENHRY, SYGVKD. V was shortened by 6 bases and J by 5 bases, with 7 bases between the two germline ends. The DNA of the CDR3 is TGTGCCATCAGGGGTGGGGAGACCCAGTACTTC. It yields the protein CAIRGGETQYF.